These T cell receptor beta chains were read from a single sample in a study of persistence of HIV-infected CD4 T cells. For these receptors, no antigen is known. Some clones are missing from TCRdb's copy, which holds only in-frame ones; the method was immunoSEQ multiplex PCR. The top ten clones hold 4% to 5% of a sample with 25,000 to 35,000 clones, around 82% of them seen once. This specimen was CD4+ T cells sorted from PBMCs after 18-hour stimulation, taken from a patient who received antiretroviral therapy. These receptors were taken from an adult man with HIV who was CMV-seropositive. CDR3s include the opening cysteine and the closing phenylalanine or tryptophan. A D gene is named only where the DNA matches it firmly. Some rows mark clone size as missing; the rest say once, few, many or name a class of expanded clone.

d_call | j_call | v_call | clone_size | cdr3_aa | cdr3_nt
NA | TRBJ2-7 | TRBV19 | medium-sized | CASSMNRGRNYEQYF | TGTGCCAGTAGTATGAATCGTGGCAGAAACTACGAGCAGTACTTC
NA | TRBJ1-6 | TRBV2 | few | CASSEGYSYNSPLHF | TGTGCCAGCAGTGAAGGATATTCCTATAATTCACCCCTCCACTTT
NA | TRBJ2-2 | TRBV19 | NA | CASSPIMTTPNTGELFF | TGTGCCAGTAGTCCTATAATGACTACGCCGAACACCGGGGAGCTGTTTTTT
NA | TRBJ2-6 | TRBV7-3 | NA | CASSLIGGTGANVLTF | TGTGCCAGCAGCTTAATTGGGGGCACTGGGGCCAACGTCCTGACTTTC
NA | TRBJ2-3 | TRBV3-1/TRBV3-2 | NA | CASSQAAGDTQYF | TGTGCCAGCAGCCAAGCAGCCGGAGATACGCAGTATTTT
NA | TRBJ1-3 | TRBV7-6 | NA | CARIGNTIYF | TGTGCCAGAATTGGAAACACCATATATTTT
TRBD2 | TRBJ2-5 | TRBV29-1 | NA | CSVLAGERMETQYF | TGCAGCGTACTAGCGGGGGAGAGAATGGAGACCCAGTACTTC
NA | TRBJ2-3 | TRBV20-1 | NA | CSASSAGTDTQYF | TGCAGTGCTAGTTCGGCGGGCACAGATACGCAGTATTTT
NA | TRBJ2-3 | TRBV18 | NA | CASSPAGHTDTQYF | TGTGCCAGCTCACCCGCAGGCCACACAGATACGCAGTATTTT
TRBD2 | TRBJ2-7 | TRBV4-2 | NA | CASSQGLAGGQYEQYF | TGTGCCAGCAGCCAAGGGCTAGCGGGGGGGCAGTACGAGCAGTACTTC
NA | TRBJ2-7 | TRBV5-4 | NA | CASSLARDEQYF | TGTGCCAGCAGCTTGGCCAGGGACGAGCAGTACTTC
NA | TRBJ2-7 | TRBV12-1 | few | CASSFVPGESSGSSYEQYF | TGTGCCAGCAGCTTTGTTCCTGGGGAGTCTAGCGGGAGCTCCTACGAGCAGTACTTC
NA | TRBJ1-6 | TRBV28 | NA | CASTSWGGTGSYNSPLHF | TGTGCCAGCACCTCCTGGGGGGGCACTGGGTCCTATAATTCACCCCTCCACTTT
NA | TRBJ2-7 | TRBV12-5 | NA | CASGLVPLPIARQVSSYEQYF | TGTGCTAGTGGTTTGGTACCCCTACCAATCGCAAGACAGGTGAGCTCCTACGAGCAGTACTTC
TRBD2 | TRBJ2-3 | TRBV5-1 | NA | CASSLRTSGGTDTQYF | TGCGCCAGCAGCCTGCGGACTAGCGGGGGGACAGATACGCAGTATTTT
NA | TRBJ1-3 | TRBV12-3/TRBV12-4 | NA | CASSLPGNTIYF | TGTGCCAGCAGTTTACCTGGAAACACCATATATTTT
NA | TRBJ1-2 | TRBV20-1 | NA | CSASNLGGVSYGYTF | TGCAGTGCTAGTAACCTAGGTGGGGTCTCCTATGGCTACACCTTC
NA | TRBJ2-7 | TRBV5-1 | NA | CASSLEPGTTYEQYF | TGCGCCAGCAGCTTGGAACCGGGGACCACCTACGAGCAGTACTTC
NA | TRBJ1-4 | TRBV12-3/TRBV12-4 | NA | CASKGGSGEKLFF | TGTGCCAGCAAGGGAGGATCGGGTGAAAAACTGTTTTTT
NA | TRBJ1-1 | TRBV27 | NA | CASSLTGSYTEAFF | TGTGCCAGCAGTTTAACAGGGTCGTACACTGAAGCTTTCTTT
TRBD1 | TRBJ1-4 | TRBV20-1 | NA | CSASPLRDRDDEKLFF | TGCAGTGCTAGTCCACTCCGGGACAGGGACGATGAAAAACTGTTTTTT
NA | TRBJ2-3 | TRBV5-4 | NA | CASSRPGGAGTDTQYF | TGTGCCAGCAGCCGGCCGGGGGGCGCGGGCACAGATACGCAGTATTTT
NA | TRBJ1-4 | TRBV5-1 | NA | CASSLENVRARGGEKLFF | TGCGCCAGCAGCTTGGAAAACGTAAGGGCCAGGGGAGGTGAAAAACTGTTTTTT
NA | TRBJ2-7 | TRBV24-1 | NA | CATSDPGQPTYEQYF | TGTGCCACCAGTGACCCGGGACAACCGACCTACGAGCAGTACTTC
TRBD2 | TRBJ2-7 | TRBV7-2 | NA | CASSLHLAGASSSYEQYF | TGTGCCAGCAGCTTACATCTAGCGGGGGCCTCAAGCTCCTACGAGCAGTACTTC
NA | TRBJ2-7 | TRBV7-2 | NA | CASRPGAGTYEQYF | TGTGCCAGCCGTCCGGGGGCGGGGACCTACGAGCAGTACTTC
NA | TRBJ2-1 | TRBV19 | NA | CASSIGYNEQFF | TGTGCCAGTAGTATTGGATACAATGAGCAGTTCTTC
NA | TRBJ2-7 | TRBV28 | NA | CASKGGSYEQYF | TGTGCCAGCAAGGGGGGTTCCTACGAGCAGTACTTC
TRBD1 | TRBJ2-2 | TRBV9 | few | CASSPGTGKNTGELFF | TGTGCCAGCAGCCCCGGGACAGGAAAGAACACCGGGGAGCTGTTTTTT
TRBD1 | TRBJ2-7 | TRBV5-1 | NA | CASSSTGTGGYEQYF | TGCGCCAGCAGCAGCACCGGGACAGGTGGCTACGAGCAGTACTTC
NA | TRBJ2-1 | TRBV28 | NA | CASSLPGTLANEQFF | TGTGCCAGCAGTTTGCCCGGGACCCTCGCCAATGAGCAGTTCTTC
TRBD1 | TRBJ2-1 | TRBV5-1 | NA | CASSSPPKTGSIPNEQFF | TGCGCCAGCAGCTCCCCCCCAAAGACAGGGTCCATCCCTAATGAGCAGTTCTTC
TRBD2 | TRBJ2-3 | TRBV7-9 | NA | CASSVRLAGSADTQYF | TGTGCCAGCAGCGTCCGACTAGCGGGGAGCGCAGATACGCAGTATTTT
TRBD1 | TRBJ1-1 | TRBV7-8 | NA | CASSPTQGTEAFF | TGTGCCAGCAGCCCGACACAGGGGACTGAAGCTTTCTTT
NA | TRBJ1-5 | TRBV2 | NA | CASSGGGDSNQPQHF | TGTGCCAGCAGTGGAGGGGGAGATAGCAATCAGCCCCAGCATTTT
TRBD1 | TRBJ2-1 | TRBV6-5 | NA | CASRLDRGAYNEQFF | TGTGCCAGCAGGCTCGACAGGGGAGCCTACAATGAGCAGTTCTTC
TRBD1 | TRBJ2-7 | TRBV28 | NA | CASTPRDRVAYEQYF | TGTGCCAGCACCCCCCGGGACAGGGTCGCCTACGAGCAGTACTTC
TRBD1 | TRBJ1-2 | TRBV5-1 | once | CASSWGQDHGYTF | TGCGCCAGCAGCTGGGGACAGGACCATGGCTACACCTTC
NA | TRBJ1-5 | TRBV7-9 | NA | CASSDQSYNQPQHF | TGTGCCAGCAGCGATCAGTCCTACAATCAGCCCCAGCATTTT
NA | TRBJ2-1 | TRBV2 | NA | CASMVHGGSNEQFF | TGTGCCAGCATGGTCCATGGCGGATCCAATGAGCAGTTCTTC
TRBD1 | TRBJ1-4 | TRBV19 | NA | CASSLRGQPATNEKLFF | TGTGCCAGTAGTCTACGGGGACAGCCTGCAACTAATGAAAAACTGTTTTTT
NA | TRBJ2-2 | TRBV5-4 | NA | CASSLVVGTGELFF | TGTGCCAGCAGCTTGGTAGTGGGCACCGGGGAGCTGTTTTTT
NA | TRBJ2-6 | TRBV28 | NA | CASKSGRTSSGANVLTF | TGTGCCAGCAAATCGGGACGGACAAGCTCTGGGGCCAACGTCCTGACTTTC
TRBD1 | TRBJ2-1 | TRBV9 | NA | CASSAKDRGAYNEQFF | TGTGCCAGCAGTGCCAAAGACAGGGGGGCCTACAATGAGCAGTTCTTC
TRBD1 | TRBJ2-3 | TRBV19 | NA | CATRDRDTDTQYF | TGTGCCACCCGGGACAGGGACACAGATACGCAGTATTTT
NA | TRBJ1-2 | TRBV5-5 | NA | CASRPGENPNYGYTF | TGTGCCAGCAGACCGGGAGAGAACCCTAACTATGGCTACACCTTC
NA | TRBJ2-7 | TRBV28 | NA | CASSRQVSYEQYF | TGTGCCAGCAGCCGACAGGTCTCCTACGAGCAGTACTTC